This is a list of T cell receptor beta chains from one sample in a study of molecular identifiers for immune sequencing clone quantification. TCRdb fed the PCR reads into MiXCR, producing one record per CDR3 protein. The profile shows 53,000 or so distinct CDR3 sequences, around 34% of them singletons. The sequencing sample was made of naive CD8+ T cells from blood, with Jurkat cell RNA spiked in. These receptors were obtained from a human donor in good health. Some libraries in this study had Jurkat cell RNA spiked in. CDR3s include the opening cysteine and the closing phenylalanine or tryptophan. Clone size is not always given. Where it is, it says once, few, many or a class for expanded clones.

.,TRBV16,CASSQSVDSPLHF
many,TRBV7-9,CASSLGLGAFF
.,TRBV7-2,CASRSWGGGNQPQHF
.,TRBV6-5,CAIRYAHGSDTQYF
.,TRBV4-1,CASSYYTDSNQPQHF
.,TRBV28,CAIGTSPGDGQFF
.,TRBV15,CATSRDHYTAEEATSTDTQYF
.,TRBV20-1,CCALGQGKSPLHF
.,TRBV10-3,CAISGSIIGQETQYF
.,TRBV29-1,CSVAPGGPSYEQYF
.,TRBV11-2,CASSWGGVGYEQYF
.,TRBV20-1,CSARNAPREGLYEQFF
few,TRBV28,CASSTGTEDEKLFF
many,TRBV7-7,CASSLGQGGGTDTQYF
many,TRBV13,CASSSIQENQPQHF
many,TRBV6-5,CASSYRWTATNEKLFF
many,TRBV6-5,CASSPRTEYGYTF
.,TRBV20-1,CSAGDSPLAGSTDTQYF
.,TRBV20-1,CSAIGIDNQPQHF
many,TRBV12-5,CASGFGGATDTQYF
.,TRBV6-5,CASSRLGGGELFF
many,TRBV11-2,CASSLAEQFF
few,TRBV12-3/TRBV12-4,CASSFSQAGYEQYF
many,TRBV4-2,CASSQEGPATDTQYF
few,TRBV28,CASTPGPPLLNEKLLF
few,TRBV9,CASSAEPGLAGPDTQYF
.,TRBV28,CASSAGTGNYNEQFF
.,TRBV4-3,CASSPRGGGDEQYF
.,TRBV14,CASSSNTPGPQLGEKLYF
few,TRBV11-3,CASSTGGGTDTQYF